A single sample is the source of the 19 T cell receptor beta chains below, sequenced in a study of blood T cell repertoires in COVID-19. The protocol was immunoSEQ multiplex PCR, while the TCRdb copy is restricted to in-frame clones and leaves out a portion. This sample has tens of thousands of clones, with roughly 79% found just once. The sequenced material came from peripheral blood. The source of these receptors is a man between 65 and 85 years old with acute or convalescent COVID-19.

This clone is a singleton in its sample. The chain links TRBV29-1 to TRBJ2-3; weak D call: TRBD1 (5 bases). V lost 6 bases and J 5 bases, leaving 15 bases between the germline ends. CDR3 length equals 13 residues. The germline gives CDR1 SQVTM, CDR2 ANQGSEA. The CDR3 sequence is CSVGPGSGDTQYF. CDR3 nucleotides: TGCAGCGTGGGGCCAGGGTCCGGAGATACGCAGTATTTT.

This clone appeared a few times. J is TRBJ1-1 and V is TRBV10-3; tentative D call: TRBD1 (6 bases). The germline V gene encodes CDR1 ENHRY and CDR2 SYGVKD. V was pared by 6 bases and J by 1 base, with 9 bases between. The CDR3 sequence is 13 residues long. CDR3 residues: CAIRRQENTEAFF. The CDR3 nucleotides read TGTGCCATCAGGAGACAGGAGAACACTGAAGCTTTCTTT.

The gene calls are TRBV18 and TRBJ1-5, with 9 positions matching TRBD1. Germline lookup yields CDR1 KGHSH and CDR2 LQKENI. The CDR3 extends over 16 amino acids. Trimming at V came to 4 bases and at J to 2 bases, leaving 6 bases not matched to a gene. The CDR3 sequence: CASSRTGDLGNQPQHF. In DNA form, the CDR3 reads TGTGCCAGCTCACGGACAGGGGATTTGGGCAATCAGCCCCAGCATTTT.

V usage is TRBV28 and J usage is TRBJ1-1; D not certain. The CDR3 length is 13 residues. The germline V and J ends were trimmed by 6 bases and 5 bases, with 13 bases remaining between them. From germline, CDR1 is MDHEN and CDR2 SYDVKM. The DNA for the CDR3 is TGTGCCAGCAGCCTGACGGGGAATACTGAAGCTTTCTTT. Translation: CASSLTGNTEAFF. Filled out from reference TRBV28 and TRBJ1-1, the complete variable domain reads DVKVTQSSRYLVKRTGEKVFLECVQDMDHENMFWYRQDPGLGLRLIYFSYDVKMKEKGDIPEGYSVSREKKERFSLILESASTNQTSMYLCASSLTGNTEAFFGQGTRLTVV.

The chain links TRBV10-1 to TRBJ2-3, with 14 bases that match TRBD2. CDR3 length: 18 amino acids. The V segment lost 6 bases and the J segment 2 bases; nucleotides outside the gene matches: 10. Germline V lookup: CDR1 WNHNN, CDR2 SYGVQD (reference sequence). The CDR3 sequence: CASSAAGTSGSHTDTQYF. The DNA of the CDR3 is TGCGCCAGCAGCGCAGCGGGGACTAGCGGGAGCCACACAGATACGCAGTATTTT.

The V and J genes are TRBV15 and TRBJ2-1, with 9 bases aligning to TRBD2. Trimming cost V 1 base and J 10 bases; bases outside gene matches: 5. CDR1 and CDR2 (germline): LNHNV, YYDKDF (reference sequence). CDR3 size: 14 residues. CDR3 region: CATSRALAGSEQFF. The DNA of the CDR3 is TGTGCCACCAGCAGAGCCCTAGCGGGGTCGGAGCAGTTCTTC.

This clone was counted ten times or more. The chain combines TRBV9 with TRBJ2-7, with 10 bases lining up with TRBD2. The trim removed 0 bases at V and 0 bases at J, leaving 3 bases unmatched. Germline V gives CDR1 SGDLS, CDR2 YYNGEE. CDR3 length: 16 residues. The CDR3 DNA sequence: TGTGCCAGCAGCGTAGCGTCTAGCGGGAGCTCCTACGAGCAGTACTTC. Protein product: CASSVASSGSSYEQYF.

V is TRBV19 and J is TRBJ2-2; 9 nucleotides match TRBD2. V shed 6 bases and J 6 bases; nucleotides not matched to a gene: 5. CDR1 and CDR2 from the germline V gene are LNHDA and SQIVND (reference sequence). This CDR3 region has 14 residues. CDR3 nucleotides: TGTGCCAGTAGGCGGGAGGGGGGCGCCGGGGAGCTGTTTTTT. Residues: CASRREGGAGELFF.

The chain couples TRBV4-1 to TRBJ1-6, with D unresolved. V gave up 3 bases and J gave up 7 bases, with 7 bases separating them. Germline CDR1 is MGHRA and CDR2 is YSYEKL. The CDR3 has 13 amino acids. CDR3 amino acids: CASSHPGNSPLHF. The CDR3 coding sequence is TGCGCCAGCAGCCACCCGGGGAATTCACCCCTCCACTTT.

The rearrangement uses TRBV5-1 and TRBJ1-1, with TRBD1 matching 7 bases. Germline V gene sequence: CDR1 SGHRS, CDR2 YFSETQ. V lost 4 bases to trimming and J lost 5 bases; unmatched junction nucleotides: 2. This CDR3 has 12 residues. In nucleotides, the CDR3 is TGCGCCAGCAGCCCAGGGGGGACTGAAGCTTTCTTT. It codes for CASSPGGTEAFF.

The CDR3 region has the DNA TGCGCCAGCAGTGAGTCCCGGGGAACTAGCGGGGCGGTTAGCACAGATACGCAGTATTTT. Translated: CASSESRGTSGAVSTDTQYF. The chain has TRBV10-1 and TRBJ2-3; TRBD2 matches at 10 bases. CDR1 is WNHNN, CDR2 SYGVQD, per germline (reference sequence). The CDR3 extends over 20 amino acids. V was pared by 0 bases and J by 0 bases, with 12 bases of the junction left unmatched.

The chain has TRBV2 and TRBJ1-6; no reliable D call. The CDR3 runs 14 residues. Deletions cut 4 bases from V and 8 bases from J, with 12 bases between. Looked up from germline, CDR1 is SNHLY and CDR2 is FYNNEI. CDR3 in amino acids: CASSVSEGYSPLHF. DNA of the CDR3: TGTGCCAGCAGTGTGAGTGAGGGCTATTCACCCCTCCACTTT.

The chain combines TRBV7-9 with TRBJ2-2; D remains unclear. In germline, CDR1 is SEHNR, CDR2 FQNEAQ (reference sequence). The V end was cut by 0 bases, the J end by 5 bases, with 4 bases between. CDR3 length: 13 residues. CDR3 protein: CASSLAATGELFF. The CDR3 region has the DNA TGTGCCAGCAGCTTAGCGGCAACCGGGGAGCTGTTTTTT.

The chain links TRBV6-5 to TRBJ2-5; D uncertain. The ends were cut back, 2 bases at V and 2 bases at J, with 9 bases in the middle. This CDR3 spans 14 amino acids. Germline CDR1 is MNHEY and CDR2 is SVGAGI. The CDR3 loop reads CASSYPEMQETQYF. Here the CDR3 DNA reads TGTGCCAGCAGTTACCCCGAGATGCAAGAGACCCAGTACTTC.

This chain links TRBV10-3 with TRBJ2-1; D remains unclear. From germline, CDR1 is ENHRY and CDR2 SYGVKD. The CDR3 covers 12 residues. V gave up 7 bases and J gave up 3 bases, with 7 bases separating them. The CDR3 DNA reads TGTGCCATCATGACTGGCTACAATGAGCAGTTCTTC. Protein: CAIMTGYNEQFF.

CDR3 amino acids: CASSPGLTYYEQYF. In DNA, the CDR3 is TGTGCCAGCAGCCCAGGACTCACATACTACGAGCAGTACTTC. This sequence joins TRBV4-2 and TRBJ2-7, with a possible D match to TRBD2 (5 bases). Germline loops: CDR1 LGHNA, CDR2 YNFKEQ. Deletions cut 4 bases from V and 3 bases from J, with 13 bases between. The CDR3 has 14 amino acids.

CDR3 nucleotide sequence: TGTGCCAGCAGCCCAGGGGTCTATGGCTACACCTTC. It specifies CASSPGVYGYTF. This chain uses TRBV9 with TRBJ1-2; D is possibly TRBD1 (6 bases). With 4 bases removed from V and 4 bases from J, the gap between germline ends came to 8 bases. CDR1 is SGDLS, CDR2 YYNGEE, per germline. The CDR3 consists of 12 residues.

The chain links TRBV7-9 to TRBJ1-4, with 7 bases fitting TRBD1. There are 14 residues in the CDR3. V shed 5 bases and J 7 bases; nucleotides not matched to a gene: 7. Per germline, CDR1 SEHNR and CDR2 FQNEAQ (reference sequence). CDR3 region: CASSPTGVGEKLFF. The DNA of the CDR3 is TGTGCCAGCAGCCCAACAGGGGTCGGTGAAAAACTGTTTTTT.

The chain's CDR3 is CASSIGPWGGLEAFF. CDR3 sequence (DNA): TGTGCCAGTAGTATTGGTCCTTGGGGGGGGCTAGAAGCTTTCTTT. The rearrangement uses TRBV19 and TRBJ1-1; tentatively, D is TRBD1 (6 bases). V lost 3 bases and J 8 bases, leaving 19 bases between the germline ends. CDR3 length equals 15 residues. CDR1 LNHDA and CDR2 SQIVND come from the germline V gene (reference sequence).